This T cell receptor beta chain was profiled in a study of beta chain features in type 1 diabetes. Study-wide findings and caveats: Moderate yet significant TCRB CDR3 shortening was seen in Type 1 diabetes patients in all four CD4+ subsets.

This clone showed up just a few times. The antigen is undetermined. V lost 5 bases, J lost 7 bases, and 17 bases lay in between. The CDR3 runs 14 residues. The germline gives CDR1 LGHNA, CDR2 YSLEER. cDNA synthesis used the whole RNA isolate, giving expressed TCRB sequences. Data came from immunoSEQ multiplex PCR; TCRdb stores just in-frame clones and leaves some out. The sample yields around 100,000 clones, roughly 28% seen once. The chain links TRBV4-3 to TRBJ1-1; TRBD1 might be the D (5 bases). The sequenced sample was central memory CD4+ T cells from blood. The clonotype originates from a woman in her late teens or twenties with type 1 diabetes. The DNA for the CDR3 is TGCGCCAGCAGCGTCGGGGGACCTCCCCTTGAAGCTTTCTTT. Its protein product is CASSVGGPPLEAFF.